A selection of T cell receptor beta chains follows, all from one sample in a study of T-cell reconstitution after alpha-beta-depleted transplantation in children. TCRdb reprocessed the PCR reads via MiXCR and lists one record per CDR3 protein. The sample includes more than 200,000 distinct CDR3 sequences, around 9.7% of them seen just once. Sequences were derived from PBMCs from the stem cell graft donor, sampled from the stem cell graft. The receptors here all came from a human donor who donated a stem cell graft to a child with SCID. Each CDR3 is given with its conserved first and last residue. The D gene is left open where the match is weak. Only some rows state a clone size, as once, few, many or a class for expanded clones.

NA	many	TRBV7-8	TRBJ1-1	CASSYQGAAGTPAFF	TGTGCCAGCAGCTACCAAGGGGCGGCCGGGACGCCGGCTTTCTTT
NA	many	TRBV20-1	TRBJ1-6	CSASQSGGESSPLHF	TGCAGTGCTAGTCAATCGGGAGGGGAAAGTTCACCCCTCCACTTT
NA	few	TRBV5-6	TRBJ1-1	CASSLIWGRAEAFF	TGTGCCAGCAGCTTAATTTGGGGGCGTGCTGAAGCTTTCTTT
TRBD2	many	TRBV12-3/TRBV12-4	TRBJ2-2	CASSSGTSGDTGELFF	TGTGCCAGCAGTTCCGGGACTAGCGGGGACACCGGGGAGCTGTTTTTT
TRBD2	many	TRBV11-2	TRBJ2-3	CASSPALAGGPDRNTQYF	TGTGCCAGCAGCCCCGCCCTAGCGGGGGGCCCCGATAGGAATACGCAGTATTTT
TRBD1	NA	TRBV6-1	TRBJ1-2	CASRRDSSNYGYPF	TGTGCCAGCAGACGGGACAGCTCTAACTATGGCTACCCCTTC
TRBD2	many	TRBV20-1	TRBJ2-3	CSASPLGGGRSDTQYF	TGCAGTGCTTCCCCCCTGGGCGGGGGGAGGAGCGATACGCAGTATTTT
TRBD2	few	TRBV24-1	TRBJ2-2	CATSATSGVYTGELFF	TGTGCCACCAGTGCGACTAGCGGGGTATACACCGGGGAGCTGTTTTTT
NA	many	TRBV18	TRBJ1-6	CASSPASLAQYNSPLHF	TGTGCCAGCTCACCGGCTAGCTTGGCACAGTATAATTCACCCCTCCACTTT
TRBD2	many	TRBV29-1	TRBJ2-1	CSVVGGAGAYNEQFF	TGCAGCGTTGTCGGGGGGGCGGGGGCATACAATGAGCAGTTCTTC
NA	NA	TRBV15	TRBJ2-1	CATSRGFVRGAYNEQFF	TGTGCCACCAGCAGGGGCTTTGTGCGGGGCGCCTACAATGAGCAGTTCTTC
TRBD1	many	TRBV2	TRBJ1-1	CASSEGTGITEAFF	TGTGCCAGCAGTGAGGGGACAGGGATCACTGAAGCTTTCTTT
NA	many	TRBV29-1	TRBJ2-2	CSVPGNTGELFF	TGCAGCGTACCGGGGAACACCGGGGAGCTGTTTTTT
NA	many	TRBV12-3/TRBV12-4	TRBJ2-4	CASSFYDQNIQYF	TGTGCCAGCAGTTTCTACGATCAAAACATTCAGTACTTC
NA	NA	TRBV7-2	TRBJ2-3	CASSSWTRHEGTQYF	TGTGCCAGCAGCTCCTGGACCAGACACGAGGGTACGCAGTATTTT
NA	many	TRBV11-1	TRBJ2-3	CASSARRKPREPSTDTQYF	TGTGCCAGCAGCGCCCGACGTAAGCCCAGGGAGCCCAGCACAGATACGCAGTATTTT
NA	many	TRBV12-3/TRBV12-4	TRBJ1-5	CASSFVIHQPQHF	TGTGCCAGCAGTTTTGTCATCCATCAGCCCCAGCATTTT
NA	many	TRBV2	TRBJ1-2	CASSDTGIELSLGYTF	TGTGCCAGCAGCGATACAGGGATTGAACTAAGTTTGGGCTACACCTTC
TRBD1	many	TRBV5-1	TRBJ1-1	CASSLNRGYRNTEAFF	TGCGCCAGCAGCTTGAACAGGGGATATAGGAACACTGAAGCTTTCTTT
NA	many	TRBV15	TRBJ2-1	CATSRDKYEQFF	TGTGCCACCAGCAGAGACAAATATGAGCAGTTCTTC
NA	once	TRBV12-5	TRBJ1-5	CASGFRQGMSQPQHF	TGTGCTAGTGGTTTTCGTCAGGGGATGAGTCAGCCCCAGCATTTT
TRBD1	many	TRBV12-3/TRBV12-4	TRBJ2-7	CASSLQGGASYEQYF	TGTGCCAGCAGCCTACAGGGGGGAGCTTCCTACGAGCAGTACTTC
TRBD1	many	TRBV5-1	TRBJ2-7	CASSFTGGDEQYF	TGCGCCAGCAGCTTTACAGGGGGCGACGAGCAGTACTTC
NA	many	TRBV5-1	TRBJ1-4	CASSLGQGRYEKLFF	TGCGCCAGCAGCTTGGGCCAGGGGCGGTATGAAAAACTGTTTTTT
TRBD1	many	TRBV7-2	TRBJ1-1	CASSLDETGRRVAFF	TGTGCCAGCAGCTTAGACGAGACAGGGAGGCGTGTGGCTTTCTTT
NA	many	TRBV7-3	TRBJ2-1	CASSSSGFQFF	TGTGCCAGCAGCTCCTCGGGGTTTCAGTTCTTC
NA	many	TRBV6-5	TRBJ2-1	CASSYSGLSGNEQFF	TGTGCCAGCAGTTACTCAGGACTGTCGGGGAATGAGCAGTTCTTC
NA	many	TRBV29-1	TRBJ2-1	CSVPAPGAVSYNEQFF	TGCAGCGTCCCCGCGCCCGGGGCGGTGTCCTACAATGAGCAGTTCTTC
NA	many	TRBV18	TRBJ1-3	CASSPAGANSGNTIYF	TGTGCCAGCTCACCAGCGGGGGCCAACTCTGGAAACACCATATATTTT
NA	many	TRBV28	TRBJ1-4	CASSFIATNEKLFF	TGTGCCAGCAGTTTCATTGCAACTAATGAAAAACTGTTTTTT
TRBD1	many	TRBV12-3/TRBV12-4	TRBJ2-1	CASSLDPRQGDSSYNEQFF	TGTGCCAGCAGTTTAGATCCCAGACAGGGGGATAGCTCCTACAATGAGCAGTTCTTC
TRBD1	many	TRBV20-1	TRBJ2-3	CSADRGRLDTQYF	TGCAGCGCGGACAGGGGGCGTTTAGATACGCAGTATTTT
NA	many	TRBV20-1	TRBJ2-7	CSAPGGGSTYEQYF	TGCAGTGCTCCCGGCGGGGGCTCGACCTACGAGCAGTACTTC
TRBD1	many	TRBV4-3	TRBJ1-3	CASSQQQGALSGNTIYF	TGCGCCAGCAGCCAGCAACAGGGGGCCCTCTCTGGAAACACCATATATTTT
NA	NA	TRBV3-1	TRBJ2-5	CASSPWTEEETQYF	TGTGCCAGCAGCCCCTGGACAGAAGAAGAGACCCAGTACTTC
TRBD1	many	TRBV12-3/TRBV12-4	TRBJ2-1	CASRPGGYNEQFF	TGTGCCAGCCGCCCAGGGGGCTACAATGAGCAGTTCTTC
TRBD2	many	TRBV5-1	TRBJ2-1	CASSRVSGGIRSNEQFF	TGCGCCAGCAGCCGAGTCTCGGGGGGGATTAGATCCAATGAGCAGTTCTTC
NA	many	TRBV7-8	TRBJ1-6	CASSLAGVSYNSPLHF	TGTGCCAGCAGCTTAGCAGGGGTCTCCTATAATTCACCCCTCCACTTT
NA	NA	TRBV9	TRBJ2-5	CASGPGRSRQETQYF	TGTGCCAGCGGACCTGGCAGGAGCCGGCAAGAGACCCAGTACTTC
TRBD2	many	TRBV5-6	TRBJ2-3	CASRWLAGRDTQYF	TGTGCCAGCAGGTGGCTAGCGGGGAGAGATACGCAGTATTTT
NA	many	TRBV20-1	TRBJ2-3	CSALGGPGADTQYF	TGCAGTGCCCTTGGGGGCCCTGGGGCAGATACGCAGTATTTT
NA	few	TRBV19	TRBJ2-1	CASTWGAYEQFF	TGTGCCAGCACTTGGGGGGCCTATGAGCAGTTCTTC
TRBD1	few	TRBV20-1	TRBJ1-5	CSARGTGDLYSNQPQHF	TGCAGTGCTCGGGGGACAGGGGACCTGTATAGCAATCAGCCCCAGCATTTT
TRBD1	many	TRBV7-9	TRBJ2-7	CASSLVPGQVLYEQYF	TGTGCCAGCAGCTTAGTACCGGGACAGGTCCTCTACGAGCAGTACTTC
TRBD1	many	TRBV20-1	TRBJ2-7	CSASHETGGSYEQYF	TGCAGTGCTTCTCACGAGACAGGGGGCTCCTACGAGCAGTACTTC
NA	many	TRBV2	TRBJ2-7	CASTREEAYEQYF	TGTGCCAGCACCAGGGAGGAGGCCTACGAGCAGTACTTC
NA	many	TRBV5-1	TRBJ2-1	CASSLDQRVGFDEQFF	TGCGCCAGCAGCTTGGACCAGCGGGTAGGGTTTGATGAGCAGTTCTTC
TRBD1	NA	TRBV11-2	TRBJ2-7	CASSEPLRGLDEQYF	TGTGCCAGCAGCGAACCTCTGAGGGGGCTGGACGAGCAGTACTTC
TRBD1	many	TRBV20-1	TRBJ2-7	CSAKDRDYEQYF	TGCAGTGCAAAGGACAGGGACTACGAGCAGTACTTC
TRBD1	many	TRBV20-1	TRBJ2-3	CSARTGGTDTQYF	TGCAGTGCTCGGACAGGGGGCACAGATACGCAGTATTTT
NA	many	TRBV20-1	TRBJ1-1	CSASSLQAFF	TGCAGTGCTAGTTCTCTCCAAGCTTTCTTT